The entry below gives a single T cell receptor beta chain sequence along with its context. The specificity of this receptor is unknown. No base-level quality is on record; no much larger clone is a single base apart. The immunoSEQ Assay, a bias-controlled multiplex PCR, was used to amplify TCRbeta CDR3 regions from genomic DNA. The paper's processing steps were these. The number of nucleated cells in each sample was estimated by amplification of reference gene primers within the assay. Sequence reads were collapsed and filtered to measure the absolute abundance of every unique TCRbeta CDR3 rearrangement. Productive Simpson clonality was computed per sample as the square root of Simpson's diversity index over productive rearrangements. The table was pulled from immuneACCESS by TCRdb, which kept in-frame rearrangements only. Such tables lose some clones; where checked, under half of the loss comes from unresolved V genes, and the rest has no known cause. The D gene and trimming were derived from the DNA, and the V and J assignments and clone size from that table. Recorded for this sample are more than 150,000 clones; 84% of them occurred a single time. The ten largest make up 9% to 10% of the sample.

The data originate from a study of blood T cell repertoires in COVID-19 (dated by TCRdb to the early 2020s). With respect to the entire study: Collaborator samples came from the United States, Italy and Spain and covered acute and convalescent phases of COVID-19. The material from the prospective study consisted of cDNA or gDNA derived from T cells, B-cell-depleted T cells, or PBMCs. Subjects who had been exposed to COVID-19, were actively infected with it, or had recovered from it provided the deeply sampled blood TCRbeta repertoires that made up the dataset. The repertoires were released in a freely available public database meant as a resource for research on the immune response to SARS-CoV-2. The samples were drawn from the first 160 participants of the ongoing ImmuneRACE study and from 950 to 1,500 subjects provided by 6 global collaborators. Sample metadata almost always included a de-identified subject ID, COVID-19 status, age in years and sex. Where available, HLA class I and class II types were obtained from metadata supplied by the sample provider rather than from assay-based typing.

Relative to germline, V is 3 bases shorter and J is 7 bases shorter, with 21 bases between their ends. CDR1 and CDR2 are drawn from the germline V gene: KGHSH, LQKENI. From cysteine to phenylalanine, the CDR3 is 16 amino acids long. The retained sequence is limited to the CDR3, 48 bases, with the frame set at the first base. Collaborating institutions collected whole blood in K2EDTA tubes following their own protocols. For TCRbeta analysis, collaborators shipped samples as frozen whole blood, isolated PBMCs, or DNA extracted from either of those sample types. What the authors observed across the whole study: How much clinical and demographic metadata was included differed by source and by participant, and the metadata was provided uncurated.

Specimen: peripheral blood. The TCR originated in a woman in her 50s with acute or convalescent COVID-19. In this chain, TRBV18 is recombined with TRBJ1-2; the D gene is perhaps TRBD1, on 5 matching bases. The DNA sequence follows: TGTGCCAGCTCACCCGGCGGGGACCGGGCGCTTTTTGGCTACACCTTC. Protein translation: CASSPGGDRALFGYTF.